These T cell receptor beta chains were read from a single sample in a study of shared clonotypes between healthy human individuals. Profiled with immunoSEQ multiplex PCR; TCRdb holds only in-frame clones, not every one. The sample includes around 240,000 clones, 60% to 70% of them seen just once. The sequencing sample was made of memory CD4+ T cells sorted from blood. The receptors stem from a man aged 25 to 45 in good health. The CDR3 runs from the conserved cysteine through the conserved F or W. D genes are given only for firm matches. Size values are once, few and many counts, or a class for expanded clones, and some rows have none.

v_call: TRBV19; j_call: TRBJ2-1; clone_size: -; d_call: -; cdr3_aa: CASSPSRQMQFF; cdr3_nt: TGTGCCAGTAGTCCGTCCCGGCAGATGCAGTTCTTC
v_call: TRBV10-3; j_call: TRBJ2-2; clone_size: few; d_call: TRBD1; cdr3_aa: CAISATGGRELFF; cdr3_nt: TGTGCCATCAGTGCAACAGGGGGCAGGGAGCTGTTTTTT
v_call: TRBV27; j_call: TRBJ2-7; clone_size: -; d_call: -; cdr3_aa: CASSLSRTPGFDEQYF; cdr3_nt: TGTGCCAGCAGTTTATCGCGGACTCCAGGGTTCGACGAGCAGTACTTC
v_call: TRBV2; j_call: TRBJ2-1; clone_size: -; d_call: TRBD2; cdr3_aa: CASSTSLAGMLQFF; cdr3_nt: TGTGCCAGCTCTACATCACTAGCGGGAATGCTACAGTTCTTC
v_call: TRBV5-4; j_call: TRBJ2-1; clone_size: -; d_call: TRBD2; cdr3_aa: CASSSGGKNGNEQFF; cdr3_nt: TGTGCCAGCAGCTCGGGGGGGAAGAACGGGAATGAGCAGTTCTTC
v_call: TRBV6-1; j_call: TRBJ2-5; clone_size: -; d_call: TRBD1; cdr3_aa: CASSRQGFIETQYF; cdr3_nt: TGTGCCAGCAGCAGACAGGGGTTCATTGAGACCCAGTACTTC
v_call: TRBV4-3; j_call: TRBJ2-1; clone_size: -; d_call: -; cdr3_aa: CASSQLAGVSYNEQFF; cdr3_nt: TGCGCCAGCAGCCAACTCGCAGGGGTCTCCTACAATGAGCAGTTCTTC
v_call: TRBV29-1; j_call: TRBJ2-3; clone_size: many; d_call: -; cdr3_aa: CSVAGVGGVDTQYF; cdr3_nt: TGCAGCGTTGCGGGTGTAGGGGGAGTAGATACGCAGTATTTT
v_call: TRBV10-2; j_call: TRBJ2-7; clone_size: -; d_call: -; cdr3_aa: CASSESDSYSYEQYF; cdr3_nt: TGCGCCAGCAGTGAATCCGACAGTTACTCCTACGAGCAGTACTTC
v_call: TRBV9; j_call: TRBJ1-5; clone_size: -; d_call: -; cdr3_aa: CASSVEGWQPQHF; cdr3_nt: TGTGCCAGCAGCGTAGAGGGGTGGCAGCCCCAGCATTTT
v_call: TRBV2; j_call: TRBJ2-3; clone_size: -; d_call: TRBD2; cdr3_aa: CASSATRDYTDTQYF; cdr3_nt: TGTGCCAGCAGTGCGACCCGGGACTACACAGATACGCAGTATTTT
v_call: TRBV5-4; j_call: TRBJ2-1; clone_size: -; d_call: -; cdr3_aa: CASSLANQGGGEPFF; cdr3_nt: TGTGCCAGCAGCTTGGCCAATCAAGGTGGAGGGGAGCCGTTCTTC
v_call: TRBV7-7; j_call: TRBJ2-7; clone_size: -; d_call: -; cdr3_aa: CASSLEVAQGGGEQYF; cdr3_nt: TGTGCTAGCAGCTTAGAAGTCGCGCAGGGGGGCGGCGAGCAGTACTTC
v_call: TRBV10-3; j_call: TRBJ2-4; clone_size: -; d_call: -; cdr3_aa: CAISELRSSNIQYF; cdr3_nt: TGTGCCATCAGTGAGCTGAGGAGTTCCAACATTCAGTACTTC
v_call: TRBV5-6; j_call: TRBJ1-3; clone_size: few; d_call: -; cdr3_aa: CASSRGPRAGNTIYF; cdr3_nt: TGTGCCAGCAGCCGGGGACCGAGGGCTGGAAACACCATATATTTT
v_call: TRBV28; j_call: TRBJ1-2; clone_size: -; d_call: TRBD1; cdr3_aa: CASTSDRARGSGYTF; cdr3_nt: TGTGCCAGCACCTCCGACAGGGCCCGAGGTAGCGGCTACACCTTC
v_call: TRBV6-5; j_call: TRBJ2-2; clone_size: -; d_call: -; cdr3_aa: CASSLLWGSGELFF; cdr3_nt: TGTGCCAGCAGTCTCCTCTGGGGGTCCGGGGAGCTGTTTTTT
v_call: TRBV6-1; j_call: TRBJ1-2; clone_size: -; d_call: TRBD1; cdr3_aa: CASSEPGQGIYGYTF; cdr3_nt: TGTGCCAGCAGTGAGCCGGGACAGGGGATCTATGGCTACACCTTC
v_call: TRBV5-4; j_call: TRBJ2-1; clone_size: few; d_call: -; cdr3_aa: CASSLDLTTYNEQFF; cdr3_nt: TGTGCCAGCAGTTTAGACTTGACCACCTACAATGAGCAGTTCTTC
v_call: TRBV7-2; j_call: TRBJ2-7; clone_size: -; d_call: TRBD2; cdr3_aa: CASGLLAASSEQYF; cdr3_nt: TGTGCCAGCGGTCTACTAGCGGCCTCCTCCGAGCAGTACTTC
v_call: TRBV5-1; j_call: TRBJ2-7; clone_size: -; d_call: -; cdr3_aa: CASSLEATSYEQYF; cdr3_nt: TGCGCCAGCAGCTTGGAGGCTACTAGCTACGAGCAGTACTTC
v_call: TRBV6-6; j_call: TRBJ2-4; clone_size: -; d_call: -; cdr3_aa: CASSYPPTRKNIQYF; cdr3_nt: TGTGCCAGCAGTTACCCTCCGACTAGGAAAAACATTCAGTACTTC
v_call: TRBV5-4; j_call: TRBJ2-3; clone_size: few; d_call: -; cdr3_aa: CASSLEAGSTDTQYF; cdr3_nt: TGTGCCAGCAGCTTGGAAGCCGGGAGCACAGATACGCAGTATTTT
v_call: TRBV6-1; j_call: TRBJ2-2; clone_size: -; d_call: -; cdr3_aa: CASQLRQLNTGELFF; cdr3_nt: TGTGCCAGCCAACTCCGACAGTTGAACACCGGGGAGCTGTTTTTT
v_call: TRBV7-2; j_call: TRBJ2-5; clone_size: -; d_call: TRBD2; cdr3_aa: CASSLRNSGTTQYF; cdr3_nt: TGTGCCAGCAGCTTAAGGAATAGCGGGACTACCCAGTACTTC
v_call: TRBV5-1; j_call: TRBJ2-5; clone_size: -; d_call: -; cdr3_aa: CASSRASETQYF; cdr3_nt: TGCGCCAGCAGCCGTGCATCGGAGACCCAGTACTTC
v_call: TRBV15; j_call: TRBJ2-3; clone_size: -; d_call: -; cdr3_aa: CATSRSGSTDTQYF; cdr3_nt: TGTGCCACCAGCAGGTCAGGAAGCACAGATACGCAGTATTTT
v_call: TRBV7-2; j_call: TRBJ2-3; clone_size: -; d_call: -; cdr3_aa: CASSLKTDTQYF; cdr3_nt: TGTGCCAGCAGCTTAAAGACAGATACGCAGTATTTT
v_call: TRBV7-8; j_call: TRBJ1-1; clone_size: -; d_call: TRBD1; cdr3_aa: CASSPVDRGSTEAFF; cdr3_nt: TGTGCCAGCAGCCCGGTTGACAGGGGGTCTACTGAAGCTTTCTTT